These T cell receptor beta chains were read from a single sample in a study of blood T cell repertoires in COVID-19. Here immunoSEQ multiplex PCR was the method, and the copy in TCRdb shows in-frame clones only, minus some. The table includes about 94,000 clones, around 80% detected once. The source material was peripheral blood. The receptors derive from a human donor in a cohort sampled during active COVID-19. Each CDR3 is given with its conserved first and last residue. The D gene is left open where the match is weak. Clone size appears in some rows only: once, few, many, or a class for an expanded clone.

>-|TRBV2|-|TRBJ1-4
TGTGCCAGCAGTGGGCAGGGGTCCTCAAATGAAAAACTGTTTTTT
CASSGQGSSNEKLFF
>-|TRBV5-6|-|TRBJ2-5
TGTGCCAGCAGAAGCCAGGCGAATCAAGAGACCCAGTACTTC
CASRSQANQETQYF
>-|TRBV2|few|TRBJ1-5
TGTGCCAGCAGCAACGAACACCGAAAGCCCCAGCATTTT
CASSNEHRKPQHF
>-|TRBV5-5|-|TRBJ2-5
TGTGCCAGCAGCTGGTCGGGAACGGAGACCCAGTACTTC
CASSWSGTETQYF
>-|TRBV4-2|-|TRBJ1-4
TGTGCCAGCAGCCAAAGGGGGTCCACTAATGAAAAACTGTTTTTT
CASSQRGSTNEKLFF
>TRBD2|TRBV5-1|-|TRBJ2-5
TGCGCCAGCAGCCCTAGCGGCTCCCAAGAGACCCAGTACTTC
CASSPSGSQETQYF
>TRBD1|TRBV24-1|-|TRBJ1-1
TGTGCCACCATCGGACAGGGGGGGACTGAAGCTTTCTTT
CATIGQGGTEAFF
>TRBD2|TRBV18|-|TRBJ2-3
TGTGCCAGCTCACTTTCTAGCGGCACAGATACGCGGTATTTT
CASSLSSGTDTRYF
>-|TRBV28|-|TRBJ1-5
TGTGCCAGCACTCGCGAGAGCAATCAGCCCCAGCATTTT
CASTRESNQPQHF
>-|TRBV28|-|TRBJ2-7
TGTGCCAGCAGTTTCTCAGGGCCCTACGAGCAGTACTTC
CASSFSGPYEQYF
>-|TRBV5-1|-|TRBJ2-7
TGCGCCAGCAGTCTAACCCCTAACGAGGGCAGTCGCGAGCAGTACTTC
CASSLTPNEGSREQYF
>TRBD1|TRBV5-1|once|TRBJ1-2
TGCGCCAGCAGCACCGGACAGGGGGCGCCTGATGGCTACACCTTC
CASSTGQGAPDGYTF
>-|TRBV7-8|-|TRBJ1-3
TGTGCCAGCAGCTTAGCGCGGGACACCATATATTTT
CASSLARDTIYF
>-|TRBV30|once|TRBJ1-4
TGTGCCTGGAGTGCGGACAGTAATGAAAAACTGTTTTTT
CAWSADSNEKLFF
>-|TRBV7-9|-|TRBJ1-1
TGTGCCAGCAGCCCCACAGGAGACGGTGAAGCTTTCTTT
CASSPTGDGEAFF
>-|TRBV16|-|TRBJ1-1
TGTGCCAGCAGCCCTCCTGGTCGCGGGAACACTGAAGCTTTCTTT
CASSPPGRGNTEAFF
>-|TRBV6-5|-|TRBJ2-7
TGTGCCAGCAGGAATCGGGGGAGAGCTTACGAGCAGTACTTC
CASRNRGRAYEQYF
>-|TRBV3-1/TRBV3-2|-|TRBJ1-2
TGTGCCAGCAGCCAAGCTCCTAACTATGGCTACACCTTC
CASSQAPNYGYTF
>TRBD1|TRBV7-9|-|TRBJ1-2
TGTGCCAGCGGGACAGGGCTCTATGGCTACACCTTC
CASGTGLYGYTF
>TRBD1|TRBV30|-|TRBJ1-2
TGTGCCTGGAGCGGATGGACAGGGGGCCGCTACACCTTC
CAWSGWTGGRYTF
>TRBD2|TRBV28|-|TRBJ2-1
TGTGCCAGCAGTTTTTTGGGAGCGGGGAGTCGCAATGAGCAGTTCTTC
CASSFLGAGSRNEQFF
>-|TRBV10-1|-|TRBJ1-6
TGCGCCAGCAGTCAAACGGGACAAGGGAGCCGTTCACCCCTCCACTTT
CASSQTGQGSRSPLHF
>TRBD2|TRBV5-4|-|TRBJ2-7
TGTGCCAGCAGCCCCACAGCGGGAGAGGACAGCGAGCAGTACTTC
CASSPTAGEDSEQYF
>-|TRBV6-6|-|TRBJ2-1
TGTGCCAGCAGTTACTCGACAGGGAGGAATGAGCAGTTCTTC
CASSYSTGRNEQFF
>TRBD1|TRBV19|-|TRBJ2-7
TGTGCCAGTACCCCGGGACAGGGGACCTACGAGCAGTACTTC
CASTPGQGTYEQYF
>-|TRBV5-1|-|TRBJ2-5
TGCGCCAGCAGCTTGAGTTCCGGCCAAGAGACCCAGTACTTC
CASSLSSGQETQYF
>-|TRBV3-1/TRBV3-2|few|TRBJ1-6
TGTGCCAGCAGCCAAGACGGTATCTATAATTCACCCCTCCACTTT
CASSQDGIYNSPLHF
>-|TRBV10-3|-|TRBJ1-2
TGTGCCACGGGGGAGTCTGTGGGCTACACCTTC
CATGESVGYTF
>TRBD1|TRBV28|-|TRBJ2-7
TGTGCCAGCAGCCTCGACAGGGGAGAGCAGTACTTC
CASSLDRGEQYF
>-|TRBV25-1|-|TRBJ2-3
TGTGCCAGCAGTGAATATCGTCCTAGCGGCACAGATACGCAGTATTTT
CASSEYRPSGTDTQYF
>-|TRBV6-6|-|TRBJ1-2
TGTGCCAGCAGTTACGTTACCCGAGAGGATGGCTACACCTTC
CASSYVTREDGYTF
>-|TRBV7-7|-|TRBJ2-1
TGTGCCAGCAGCTTAGGGGGGGATGATGAGCAGTTCTTC
CASSLGGDDEQFF
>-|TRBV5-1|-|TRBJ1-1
TGCGCCAGCAGCCAACCCGGTCCGAACACTGAAGCTTTCTTT
CASSQPGPNTEAFF
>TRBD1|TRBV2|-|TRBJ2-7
TGTGCCAGCAGTGTGGGGGGGGACAGGGTCTACGAGCAGTACTTC
CASSVGGDRVYEQYF
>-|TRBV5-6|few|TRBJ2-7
TGTGCCAGCAGCTTGGGGCCTAGCCTGACATCCTACGAGCAGTACTTC
CASSLGPSLTSYEQYF
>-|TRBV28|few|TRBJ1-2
TGTGCCAGCAGTTCTGGGCAGGGCAACTATGGCTACACCTTC
CASSSGQGNYGYTF
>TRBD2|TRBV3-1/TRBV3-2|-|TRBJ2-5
TGTGCCAGCAGCATCGGGCTAGCGGGAGGGGGAGAGACCCAGTACTTC
CASSIGLAGGGETQYF
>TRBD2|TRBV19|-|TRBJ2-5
TGTGCCAGCCGGGAGAGTAGCGGGAGAGGCGGAGAGACCCAGTACTTC
CASRESSGRGGETQYF
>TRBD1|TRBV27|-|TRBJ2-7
TGTGCCAGCACCAGGGACAGGGCGGGGGAGCAGTACTTC
CASTRDRAGEQYF
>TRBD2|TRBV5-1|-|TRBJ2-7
TGCGCCAGCAAAGCGGGGTCCGACTCCTACGAGCAGTACTTC
CASKAGSDSYEQYF
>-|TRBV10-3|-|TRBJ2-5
TGTGCCATCAAACCAGGGCCGGGAGAGACCCAGTACTTC
CAIKPGPGETQYF
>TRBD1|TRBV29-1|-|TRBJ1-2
TGCAGCGCCCGGACAGGTTCCTTCTCCAGCTATGGCTACACCTTC
CSARTGSFSSYGYTF
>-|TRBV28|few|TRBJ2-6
TGTGCCAGCTCAACTGGGGCCAACGTCCTGACTTTC
CASSTGANVLTF
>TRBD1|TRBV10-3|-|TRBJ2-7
TGTGCCATGGGAGAAGGGACAGGGCAGTACGAGCAGTACTTC
CAMGEGTGQYEQYF
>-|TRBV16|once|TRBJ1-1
TGTGCCAGCAGCCTTCGAGTCACCACTGAAGCTTTCTTT
CASSLRVTTEAFF